What follows are 24 T cell receptor beta chains derived from one specimen sequenced in a study of blood T cell repertoires in COVID-19. Assay: immunoSEQ multiplex PCR; the TCRdb copy retains only in-frame clones and omits some. The table lists approximately 90,000 clones, roughly 80% of them singletons. The sequencing input was peripheral blood. These receptors originate from an elderly woman with acute or convalescent COVID-19.

J is TRBJ2-1 and V is TRBV19; 10 nucleotides agree with TRBD2. The length of the CDR3 is 11 residues. CDR1 and CDR2 from the germline V gene are LNHDA and SQIVND (reference sequence). The CDR3 loop reads CPRTSGNEQFF. CDR3 in DNA: TGTCCGAGGACTAGCGGCAATGAGCAGTTCTTC.

This clone came up once. The V call is TRBV7-2, the J call TRBJ1-2; no reliable D call. The CDR3 extends over 12 amino acids. Germline V gene data show CDR1 as SGHTA and CDR2 as FQGNSA. V was clipped by 1 base and J by 4 bases, with 4 bases between them. Here the CDR3 DNA reads TGTGCCAGCAGCTTAGTCAGCTATGGCTACACCTTC. Encoded protein: CASSLVSYGYTF.

The rearrangement links TRBV11-2 to TRBJ2-5; 8 bases line up with TRBD1. J was trimmed by 2 bases and V by 5 bases; bases with no gene match: 7. The CDR3 has 15 amino acids. Germline assignment: CDR1 SGHAT and CDR2 FQNNGV. The CDR3 sequence is CASSLRTGSQETQYF. As DNA, the CDR3 is TGTGCCAGCAGCCTCCGGACAGGGTCTCAAGAGACCCAGTACTTC.

This clone was detected once. The chain joins TRBV14 to TRBJ2-3; 7 nucleotides agree with TRBD2. V dropped 4 bases and J dropped 5; count of bases not matched to a gene: 15. The germline CDR1 and CDR2 sequences are SGHDN and FVKESK. CDR3 size: 17 residues. The CDR3 loop reads CASSPLTSTYEGDTQYF. The CDR3 DNA reads TGTGCCAGCAGCCCTCTGACTAGCACCTACGAGGGAGATACGCAGTATTTT.

This chain joins TRBV3-1 (or the pseudogene TRBV3-2) and TRBJ1-5, with a possible D match to TRBD1 (5 bases). Between the trimmed V and J ends, which lost 3 bases and 7 bases, there was a span of 10 bases. The CDR3 is 13 residues long. Germline values: CDR1 LGHDT, CDR2 YNNKEL (reference sequence). The CDR3 region is CASSQGGDQPQHF. The CDR3 nucleotides are TGTGCCAGCAGCCAGGGGGGGGACCAGCCCCAGCATTTT.

The chain is built from TRBV18 and TRBJ2-1; 7 bases align to TRBD2. V shed 6 bases, J shed 0 bases, and the junction held 5 bases outside the gene matches. Germline V gives CDR1 KGHSH, CDR2 LQKENI. This CDR3 is built from 15 residues. CDR3 protein: CASSRAGSSYNEQFF. The CDR3 DNA is TGTGCCAGCTCCCGAGCGGGAAGCTCCTACAATGAGCAGTTCTTC.

The chain links TRBV28 to TRBJ2-3; the D is unclear. Germline V gene lookup returns CDR1 MDHEN and CDR2 SYDVKM. This CDR3 region has 13 residues. V was clipped by 7 bases and J by 0 bases, with 8 bases between them. The CDR3 here is CASTWRSTDTQYF. CDR3 coding DNA: TGTGCCAGCACGTGGCGGAGCACAGATACGCAGTATTTT.

This chain connects TRBV14 to TRBJ1-2; D gene ambiguous. The germline V gene encodes CDR1 SGHDN and CDR2 FVKESK. The CDR3 runs to 14 residues. V lost 0 bases and J lost 4, with 9 bases in between. In DNA form, the CDR3 reads TGTGCCAGCAGCCAAGACAACAGTATCTATGGCTACACCTTC. Protein: CASSQDNSIYGYTF.

The chain employs TRBV5-1 and TRBJ1-4, with D perhaps TRBD1 (6 bases). This CDR3 has 15 residues. Germline V gene data show CDR1 as SGHRS and CDR2 as YFSETQ. V lost 0 bases to trimming and J lost 4 bases, with 10 bases between them. CDR3 DNA sequence: TGCGCCAGCAGCTTGGGGACAGTACTTAATGAAAAACTGTTTTTT. Its protein is CASSLGTVLNEKLFF.

The chain recombines TRBV18 with TRBJ2-3; TRBD2 matches 9 bases. Losses at the gene ends were 1 base for V and 0 bases for J; bases not matched to a gene: 2. Germline V gives CDR1 KGHSH, CDR2 LQKENI. This CDR3 spans 16 amino acids. The CDR3, as DNA: TGTGCCAGCTCACCACGGCTAGCGGGGAGCACAGATACGCAGTATTTT. Translated: CASSPRLAGSTDTQYF.

This chain links TRBV6-1 with TRBJ1-1, with 9 bases aligning to TRBD1. The CDR3 length is 13 residues. V lost 10 bases and J lost 2; bases outside the gene matches: 5. Per the germline V gene, CDR1 is MNHNS and CDR2 is SASEGT. The CDR3 spells CAIRDRVNTEAFF. The CDR3 DNA reads as TGTGCCATCCGGGACAGGGTTAACACTGAAGCTTTCTTT.

This clone was counted only a few times. The chain carries TRBV19 and TRBJ2-6; D call uncertain. The CDR3 consists of 15 residues. Germline CDR1 reads LNHDA; CDR2 reads SQIVND (reference sequence). Trimming left V 4 bases short and J 1 base short, with 8 bases between. Here the CDR3 reads CASSTHQSGANVLTF. In DNA, the CDR3 is TGTGCCAGTAGTACCCACCAGTCTGGGGCCAACGTCCTGACTTTC.

The rearrangement uses TRBV5-1 and TRBJ2-5; TRBD1 aligns across 7 bases. J lost 3 bases, V lost 4 bases, and 6 bases had no gene match. Germline V gene sequence: CDR1 SGHRS, CDR2 YFSETQ. The CDR3 is 14 amino acids. The CDR3 here is CASSPRTGEETQYF. DNA of the CDR3: TGCGCCAGCAGCCCACGGACAGGAGAAGAGACCCAGTACTTC.

In its sample, this clone was seen once. J is TRBJ1-1 and V is TRBV27; D is ambiguous. The germline V and J ends were trimmed by 1 base and 5 bases, with 8 bases remaining between them. The CDR3 is 13 amino acids. Germline CDR1 is MNHEY and CDR2 is SMNVEV (reference sequence). CDR3: CASSLFGATEAFF. DNA for the CDR3: TGTGCCAGCAGTTTATTTGGAGCGACTGAAGCTTTCTTT.

This chain uses TRBV27 with TRBJ2-1; 13 nucleotides line up with TRBD2. V lost 2 bases to trimming and J lost 0 bases; unmatched junction nucleotides: 7. The CDR3 length is 19 residues. Germline V CDR1 and CDR2: MNHEY, SMNVEV (reference sequence). The CDR3, as DNA: TGTGCCAGCAGTTTAGTTGGACTAGCGGGAGATTCCTCCTACAATGAGCAGTTCTTC. As protein: CASSLVGLAGDSSYNEQFF.

The rearrangement links TRBV6-5 to TRBJ2-7; the match to TRBD1 covers 7 bases. Germline CDR1 reads MNHEY; CDR2 reads SVGAGI. The V and J ends lost 7 bases and 5 bases, in that order; junction bases with no gene match: 2. This CDR3 has 11 amino acids. For the CDR3, the DNA is TGTGCCAGCACCGACAGGGACGAGCAGTACTTC. It codes for CASTDRDEQYF.

V usage is TRBV5-4 and J usage is TRBJ2-1; perhaps TRBD2 as D (5 bases). CDR3 length: 14 amino acids. The V gene's germline CDR1 is SGHNT and CDR2 YYREEE (reference sequence). Trimming removed 0 bases at V and 7 bases at J, with 11 bases between. This CDR3 is CASSLGQRPNEQFF. CDR3 in DNA: TGTGCCAGCAGCTTGGGTCAGCGGCCTAATGAGCAGTTCTTC.

The rearrangement uses TRBV6-4 and TRBJ1-6; D gene uncertain. V lost 5 bases to trimming and J lost 5 bases, with 7 bases between them. The germline V gene has CDR1 MRHNA and CDR2 SNTAGT. The CDR3 contains 13 residues. The CDR3: CASSQKNNSPLHF. CDR3 in DNA: TGTGCCAGCAGTCAGAAAAATAATTCACCCCTCCACTTT.

The chain couples TRBV15 to TRBJ1-3; D gene unclear. CDR1 and CDR2 (germline): LNHNV, YYDKDF (reference sequence). V lost 8 bases and J lost 7, with 12 bases in between. The CDR3 spans 12 residues. The CDR3 DNA follows: TGTGCCACCGCAGGACTAGGGAACACCATATATTTT. The encoded protein is CATAGLGNTIYF. Full variable domain (missing parts from reference TRBV15 and TRBJ1-3): DAMVIQNPRYQVTQFGKPVTLSCSQTLNHNVMYWYQQKSSQAPKLLFHYYDKDFNNEADTPDNFQSRRPNTSFCFLDIRSPGLGDTAMYLCATAGLGNTIYFGEGSWLTVV.

The chain carries TRBV12-3 or TRBV12-4 and TRBJ1-2; 7 bases fit TRBD1. CDR3 size: 12 residues. V gave up 6 bases and J gave up 2 bases; unmatched junction bases: 0. DNA of the CDR3: TGTGCCAGCAGGACAGGGAACTATGGCTACACCTTC. This codes for CASRTGNYGYTF.

The chain combines TRBV5-1 with TRBJ2-2; 8 bases fit TRBD1. CDR1 and CDR2 (germline): SGHRS, YFSETQ. J lost 6 bases, V lost 4 bases, and 8 bases had no gene match. CDR3 size: 15 residues. The CDR3 nucleotides read TGCGCCAGCAGCCCGAGGACAGGGACCGCCGGGGAGCTGTTTTTT. The encoded protein is CASSPRTGTAGELFF.

The V and J genes are TRBV18 and TRBJ1-3; D ambiguous. With 2 bases removed from V and 4 bases from J, the gap between germline ends came to 15 bases. Looked up from germline, CDR1 is KGHSH and CDR2 is LQKENI. This CDR3 spans 16 amino acids. Written as DNA, the CDR3 is TGTGCCAGCTCACCAACGACCTCAGGCAGGGGAAACACCATATATTTT. Its translation is CASSPTTSGRGNTIYF. Drawing the rest from reference TRBV18 and TRBJ1-3, the complete variable domain is NAGVMQNPRHLVRRRGQEARLRCSPMKGHSHVYWYRQLPEEGLKFMVYLQKENIIDESGMPKERFSAEFPKEGPSILRIQQVVRGDSAAYFCASSPTTSGRGNTIYFGEGSWLTVV.

The V call is TRBV3-1 (or the pseudogene TRBV3-2), the J call TRBJ2-3; D not resolved. V was cut by 4 bases and J by 3 bases, with 14 bases left in between. The germline gives CDR1 LGHDT, CDR2 YNNKEL (reference sequence). CDR3 size: 15 residues. The CDR3 sequence is CASSPRPSGTDTQYF. CDR3 coding DNA: TGTGCCAGCAGCCCTAGACCGAGTGGGACAGATACGCAGTATTTT.

The genes are TRBV3-1 (or the pseudogene TRBV3-2) and TRBJ1-3, with unresolved D. From germline, CDR1 is LGHDT and CDR2 YNNKEL (reference sequence). This CDR3 has 16 residues. Trimming shortened V by 8 bases and J by 0 bases, and 17 bases separated the two germline ends. The CDR3 region is CASGGRAVLSGNTIYF. The CDR3 coding sequence is TGTGCCAGCGGCGGTAGAGCCGTCCTCTCTGGAAACACCATATATTTT.